This record covers a single T cell receptor (beta chain). The sample belongs to a study of blood T cell repertoires in COVID-19. Study-level background: T cells, B-cell-depleted T cells, or PBMCs provided the cDNA or gDNA that served as material.

Generated by immunoSEQ multiplex PCR, the TCRdb table keeps only in-frame clones and is missing some. In the table there are roughly 250,000 clones, around 83% of which are singletons. The germline CDR1 and CDR2 sequences are MNHEY and SMNVEV (reference sequence). The V and J ends lost 5 bases and 3 bases respectively, with 8 bases between them. The CDR3 consists of 13 residues. The rearrangement joins TRBV27 to TRBJ1-5; tentative D call: TRBD1 (5 bases). The clonotype comes from a man aged 40-50 years with acute or convalescent COVID-19. The sample taken for sequencing was peripheral blood. The DNA of the CDR3 is TGTGCCAGCAGTCAGGGCAACAATCAGCCCCAGCATTTT. Translated: CASSQGNNQPQHF.